One and the same sample provided the 32 T cell receptor beta chains below, sequenced in a study of T cell clones after liver transplantation. Profiling relied on immunoSEQ multiplex PCR, and the TCRdb table lists in-frame clones only, not all of them. The repertoire holds more than 95,000 clones, 75% to 85% seen once, with around 0.97% in the top ten. The starting material was CD4+ T cells from blood, obtained before liver transplant. These receptors were collected from a human donor who received a liver transplant.

This sequence joins TRBV7-9 and TRBJ2-2; TRBD1 aligns across 8 bases. This CDR3 is built from 13 residues. Looked up from germline, CDR1 is SEHNR and CDR2 is FQNEAQ (reference sequence). The junction had 2 bases not matched to a gene; V was cut back by 5 bases and J by 6 bases. CDR3 residues: CASSRTGPGELFF. CDR3 nucleotides: TGTGCCAGCAGCCGGACAGGGCCCGGGGAGCTGTTTTTT.

DNA of the CDR3: TGTGCCAGTAGTTCTAACAGGGGGCGAAGCGGCTACACCTTC. It encodes CASSSNRGRSGYTF. The chain links TRBV19 to TRBJ1-2; 9 nucleotides line up with TRBD1. Germline assignment: CDR1 LNHDA and CDR2 SQIVND (reference sequence). This CDR3 spans 14 amino acids. Trimming at V came to 5 bases and at J to 8 bases, leaving 9 bases not matched to a gene.

V and J are TRBV7-3 and TRBJ2-1; TRBD2 agrees at 9 bases. V lost 4 bases to trimming and J lost 6 bases; unmatched junction nucleotides: 1. The CDR3 totals 13 residues. The germline V gene has CDR1 SGHTA and CDR2 FQGTGA. The CDR3 sequence is CASSYSGSNEQFF. The CDR3 bases are TGTGCCAGCAGCTATAGCGGGAGCAATGAGCAGTTCTTC.

The chain recombines TRBV27 with TRBJ2-1; 7 bases map to TRBD1. CDR3 length: 13 residues. Trimming cost V 6 bases and J 7 bases; bases outside gene matches: 6. Per the germline V gene, CDR1 is MNHEY and CDR2 is SMNVEV (reference sequence). The CDR3 DNA is TGTGCCAGCAGCGACAGGGTGGGAAATGAGCAGTTCTTC. Translated, it gives CASSDRVGNEQFF.

CDR3: CASSPTQAYEQYF. The CDR3 DNA follows: TGCGCCAGCAGCCCGACGCAAGCCTACGAGCAGTACTTC. J is TRBJ2-7 and V is TRBV5-1, with D unclear. Germline CDR1 and CDR2: SGHRS and YFSETQ. The germline V and J ends were trimmed by 4 bases and 2 bases, with 10 bases remaining between them. The length of the CDR3 is 13 residues.

The chain couples TRBV27 to TRBJ2-5; tentative D call: TRBD2 (6 bases). Trimming left V 4 bases short and J 5 bases short, with 20 bases between. The CDR3 runs 16 residues. Germline V gene sequence: CDR1 MNHEY, CDR2 SMNVEV (reference sequence). CDR3 DNA: TGTGCCAGCAGTTCCCACCGGACAAGGGGAGGTGAGACCCAGTACTTC. Translation: CASSSHRTRGGETQYF.

This sequence joins TRBV19 and TRBJ1-1; 8 bases match TRBD1. V trimming: 8 bases; J trimming: 4 bases; junction bases outside the gene matches: 9. This CDR3 contains 14 residues. The germline gives CDR1 LNHDA, CDR2 SQIVND (reference sequence). The CDR3 DNA follows: TGTGCCAGTGGTGACAGGGGTTTGAGCACTGAAGCTTTCTTT. Protein product: CASGDRGLSTEAFF.

The chain links TRBV2 to TRBJ2-5; 8 nucleotides line up with TRBD2. From germline, CDR1 is SNHLY and CDR2 FYNNEI. The CDR3 length is 14 residues. With V trimmed by 5 bases and J by 5 bases, 7 bases remained unmatched. The CDR3 DNA follows: TGTGCCAGCAGTCAATCGCGGGGGGCTGAGACCCAGTACTTC. Encoded protein: CASSQSRGAETQYF.

The chain employs TRBV19 and TRBJ2-2; D is unresolved. The CDR3 covers 14 residues. CDR1 is LNHDA, CDR2 SQIVND, per germline (reference sequence). V lost 3 bases to trimming and J lost 3 bases, with 8 bases between them. The CDR3 DNA is TGTGCCAGTAGTATCGGGCAGTACACCGGGGAGCTGTTTTTT. As protein: CASSIGQYTGELFF.

This clone has a handful of counts. V is TRBV2 and J is TRBJ1-1, with D perhaps matching TRBD1 (6 bases). From germline, CDR1 is SNHLY and CDR2 FYNNEI. V was shortened by 6 bases and J by 0 bases, with 11 bases between the two germline ends. This CDR3 region has 14 residues. The CDR3 DNA reads as TGTGCCAGCAGCCCCGGACAGCTGAACACTGAAGCTTTCTTT. It encodes CASSPGQLNTEAFF.

This clone was seen a handful of times. J is TRBJ1-2 and V is TRBV14, with a tentative D call TRBD1 (5 bases). CDR3 length equals 15 residues. The germline V and J ends were trimmed by 0 bases and 8 bases, with 16 bases remaining between them. Germline loops: CDR1 SGHDN, CDR2 FVKESK. The CDR3 sequence is CASSQEAGPVRGYTF. Written as DNA, the CDR3 is TGTGCCAGCAGCCAAGAGGCGGGGCCGGTGAGGGGCTACACCTTC. Full variable domain (rest looked up from reference TRBV14 and TRBJ1-2): EAGVTQFPSHSVIEKGQTVTLRCDPISGHDNLYWYRRVMGKEIKFLLHFVKESKQDESGMPNNRFLAERTGGTYSTLKVQPAELEDSGVYFCASSQEAGPVRGYTFGSGTRLTVV.

This chain connects TRBV20-1 to TRBJ2-3; the D is unclear. V dropped 5 bases and J dropped 6 bases, with 9 bases sitting between them. The CDR3 extends over 11 amino acids. Germline V gene lookup returns CDR1 DFQATT and CDR2 SNEGSKA (reference sequence). CDR3 nucleotides: TGCAGTGCTCCCGAACCGGATACGCAGTATTTT. Protein: CSAPEPDTQYF.

The chain is built from TRBV7-2 and TRBJ2-7; D perhaps matches TRBD1 (7 bases). Germline V gene lookup returns CDR1 SGHTA and CDR2 FQGNSA. Trimming removed 3 bases at V and 3 bases at J, with 9 bases between. This CDR3 comprises 13 residues. The CDR3 coding sequence is TGTGCCAGCAGCTTCCAGGGGGGCTACGAGCAGTACTTC. Translating it yields CASSFQGGYEQYF.

The V and J genes are TRBV11-2 and TRBJ2-7; 9 nucleotides line up with TRBD1. After removal of 5 bases from V and 0 bases from J, the junction contained 11 bases not matched to a gene. This CDR3 comprises 17 residues. The germline CDR1 and CDR2 sequences are SGHAT and FQNNGV. The CDR3 DNA is TGTGCCAGCAGCCCCCGGACAGGGGCGTTAAGCTCCTACGAGCAGTACTTC. Protein: CASSPRTGALSSYEQYF.

This clone showed up just once. The chain uses TRBV2 and TRBJ1-4; a possible D gene is TRBD1 (6 bases). V gave up 7 bases and J gave up 2 bases, with 14 bases separating them. Germline loops: CDR1 SNHLY, CDR2 FYNNEI. This CDR3 comprises 15 residues. CDR3 protein: CASKRGMRTNEKLFF. For the CDR3, the DNA is TGTGCCAGCAAGAGGGGGATGAGGACTAATGAAAAACTGTTTTTT.

The rearrangement joins TRBV11-1 to TRBJ2-3; no reliable D call. V lost 7 bases and J lost 2, with 13 bases in between. This CDR3 has 14 residues. Germline V gene data show CDR1 as SGHAT and CDR2 as FQDESV (reference sequence). The CDR3: CASTEIVTTDTQYF. CDR3 bases: TGTGCCAGCACCGAAATTGTAACCACAGATACGCAGTATTTT.

The chain has TRBV30 and TRBJ2-3, with 11 nucleotides matching TRBD1. V gave up 3 bases and J gave up 4 bases; unmatched junction bases: 9. Germline CDR1 is GTSNPN and CDR2 is SVGIG (reference sequence). The CDR3 runs 16 residues. The CDR3: CAWSAGLGQGADTQYF. CDR3 sequence (DNA): TGTGCCTGGAGCGCGGGTCTGGGACAGGGGGCAGATACGCAGTATTTT.

This chain uses TRBV27 with TRBJ1-1; maybe TRBD1 (6 bases). Germline V gene data show CDR1 as MNHEY and CDR2 as SMNVEV (reference sequence). CDR3 length: 13 amino acids. V was clipped by 7 bases and J by 3 bases, with 12 bases between them. DNA of the CDR3: TGTGCCAGCAAATGGACAGCACACACTGAAGCTTTCTTT. Amino acid sequence: CASKWTAHTEAFF.

Only a few counts were recorded for this clone. The CDR3 protein is CASSGDIIRYGYTF. The DNA for the CDR3 is TGTGCCAGCAGCGGGGACATCATCCGCTATGGCTACACCTTC. V is TRBV9 and J is TRBJ1-2; D may be TRBD1 (6 bases). Trimming took off 3 bases at V and 4 bases at J, with 13 bases between the two ends. The germline gives CDR1 SGDLS, CDR2 YYNGEE. The CDR3 sequence is 14 residues long.

The chain is built from TRBV6-1 and TRBJ2-5, with D possibly matching TRBD1 (6 bases). CDR1 is MNHNS and CDR2 is SASEGT in the germline V gene. The CDR3 consists of 14 residues. Deletions cut 8 bases from V and 4 bases from J, with 17 bases between. CDR3 sequence: CASSVGRGTETQYF. The CDR3 coding sequence is TGTGCCAGCTCTGTGGGCAGGGGAACAGAGACCCAGTACTTC.

The chain couples TRBV5-6 to TRBJ1-6; no firm D call. Germline V gene sequence: CDR1 SGHDT, CDR2 YYEEEE. The CDR3 runs 12 residues. V was shortened by 4 bases and J by 12 bases, with 11 bases between the two germline ends. CDR3 sequence (DNA): TGTGCCAGCAGCGGCCCTGTTGGACCCCTCCACTTT. Translated, it gives CASSGPVGPLHF.

On this clone itself: At the DNA level, this CDR3 is encoded by other sequences in the same sample as well. V gene TRBV29-1 combines with J gene TRBJ2-5, with D uncertain. V gave up 6 bases and J gave up 5 bases, with 10 bases separating them. This CDR3 has 11 residues. Germline V gene lookup returns CDR1 SQVTM and CDR2 ANQGSEA. The CDR3 sequence: CSVGIGETQYF. CDR3 bases: TGCAGCGTCGGTATCGGGGAGACCCAGTACTTC. The full variable domain, with the rest looked up from reference TRBV29-1 and TRBJ2-5, is SAVISQKPSRDICQRGTSLTIQCQVDSQVTMMFWYRQQPGQSLTLIATANQGSEATYESGFVIDKFPISRPNLTFSTLTVSNMSPEDSSIYLCSVGIGETQYFGPGTRLLVL.

CDR3 nucleotide sequence: TGTGCCAGCAGCCAAGAGCGGGTACTAGCGGGGTCAGATACGCAGTATTTT. Amino acid sequence: CASSQERVLAGSDTQYF. This rearrangement joins TRBV14 to TRBJ2-3; 10 bases match TRBD2. The trim removed 0 bases at V and 4 bases at J, leaving 7 bases unmatched. Germline V gene sequence: CDR1 SGHDN, CDR2 FVKESK. This CDR3 is 17 amino acids long.

V gene TRBV19 combines with J gene TRBJ1-2; D gene uncertain. CDR1 and CDR2 (germline): LNHDA, SQIVND (reference sequence). CDR3 length equals 12 residues. Trimming stripped 5 bases from V and 2 bases from J, with 6 bases between. The CDR3 DNA is TGTGCCAGTAGTCAGTTGAACTATGGCTACACCTTC. It encodes CASSQLNYGYTF.

V is TRBV19 and J is TRBJ1-2, with D maybe TRBD1 (6 bases). V was cut by 8 bases and J by 8 bases, with 15 bases left in between. The CDR3 has 12 amino acids. Germline V gene lookup returns CDR1 LNHDA and CDR2 SQIVND (reference sequence). The DNA for the CDR3 is TGTGCCAGTTCCCCCGACAGGAGCGGCTACACCTTC. Protein: CASSPDRSGYTF.

The V and J genes are TRBV5-6 and TRBJ2-7; D is undetermined. V was trimmed by 3 bases and J by 3 bases, leaving 4 bases between them. CDR3 length: 11 amino acids. Looked up from germline, CDR1 is SGHDT and CDR2 is YYEEEE. CDR3 nucleotides: TGTGCCAGCAGCTCCCTCTACGAGCAGTACTTC. This translates into CASSSLYEQYF. The full variable domain, in which reference TRBV5-6 and TRBJ2-7 provide the parts outside the CDR3, is DAGVTQSPTHLIKTRGQQVTLRCSPKSGHDTVSWYQQALGQGPQFIFQYYEEEERQRGNFPDRFSGHQFPNYSSELNVNALLLGDSALYLCASSSLYEQYFGPGTRLTVT.

This rearrangement joins TRBV7-9 to TRBJ2-3, with a weak D call TRBD1 (6 bases). The V end lost 1 base, the J end lost 2 bases, and 13 bases lay between the germline ends. CDR3 length: 16 residues. Germline V CDR1 and CDR2: SEHNR, FQNEAQ (reference sequence). CDR3 bases: TGTGCCAGCAGCTTAGACGGGGTGGGGGCCACAGATACGCAGTATTTT. As protein: CASSLDGVGATDTQYF.

The chain has TRBV6-1 and TRBJ1-5, with D perhaps TRBD1 (6 bases). CDR1 is MNHNS, CDR2 SASEGT, per germline. Trimming took 6 bases from V and 4 from J, leaving 10 bases between them. The CDR3 spans 13 residues. CDR3 sequence (DNA): TGTGCCAGCAGGGACAGCCGAAATCAGCCCCAGCATTTT. Amino acids: CASRDSRNQPQHF.

The chain joins TRBV6-5 to TRBJ1-4, with D possibly matching TRBD1 (5 bases). This CDR3 region has 15 residues. Germline-derived CDR1 and CDR2 are MNHEY and SVGAGI. Between the trimmed V and J ends, which lost 6 bases and 9 bases, there was a span of 20 bases. The CDR3 sequence is CASSPPGLVTKKLFF. The CDR3, as DNA: TGTGCCAGCAGCCCACCGGGACTGGTCACTAAAAAACTGTTTTTT.

CDR3 protein: CASSSGSGFTQHF. In nucleotides, the CDR3 is TGTGCCAGCAGTTCCGGGTCGGGGTTCACCCAGCATTTT. The V and J genes are TRBV27 and TRBJ1-5; no clear D. The CDR3 has 13 amino acids. Germline V gene sequence: CDR1 MNHEY, CDR2 SMNVEV (reference sequence). V was clipped by 4 bases and J by 11 bases, with 15 bases between them.

V gene TRBV28 combines with J gene TRBJ2-7, with D possibly being TRBD2 (6 bases). Germline-derived CDR1 and CDR2 are MDHEN and SYDVKM. CDR3 length equals 13 residues. Trimming removed 6 bases from V and 5 bases from J, with 14 bases in between. The CDR3 is CASRPTRPNEQYF. The DNA of the CDR3 is TGTGCCAGCAGGCCGACTAGACCCAACGAGCAGTACTTC.

The rearrangement joins TRBV7-3 to TRBJ2-1; D is possibly TRBD2 (5 bases). Germline V gene data show CDR1 as SGHTA and CDR2 as FQGTGA. The CDR3 is 18 residues long. V lost 1 base to trimming and J lost 2 bases, with 18 bases between them. The CDR3 loop reads CASSLRPSDSATYNEQFF. The CDR3 nucleotides read TGTGCCAGCAGCTTAAGGCCGAGTGATAGCGCTACCTACAATGAGCAGTTCTTC.